What follows are 15 T cell receptor beta chains derived from one specimen sequenced in a study of blood T cell repertoires in COVID-19. Using immunoSEQ multiplex PCR, the repertoire was profiled, and TCRdb retains in-frame clones only, with some absent. This table has 270,000 or so clones, around 83% appearing once. The sequencing sample was made of PBMCs or T cells enriched from blood (not recorded which). Source of these receptors: a woman aged 45 to 65 who had been exposed to COVID-19.

This chain links TRBV5-6 with TRBJ1-6; D is unclear. The length of the CDR3 is 16 residues. Germline V lookup: CDR1 SGHDT, CDR2 YYEEEE. V was cut by 0 bases and J by 7 bases, with 14 bases left in between. In DNA, the CDR3 is TGTGCCAGCAGCTTGGGGTTCGGTATCGGGAATTCACCCCTCCACTTT. Translated, it gives CASSLGFGIGNSPLHF.

J is TRBJ2-3 and V is TRBV2, with 7 bases fitting TRBD1. V was pared by 6 bases and J by 3 bases, with 3 bases of the junction left unmatched. The CDR3 consists of 13 residues. Looked up from germline, CDR1 is SNHLY and CDR2 is FYNNEI. CDR3 residues: CASRGGRTDTQYF. CDR3 nucleotide sequence: TGTGCCAGCAGAGGGGGCCGGACAGATACGCAGTATTTT.

The genes are TRBV5-4 and TRBJ1-2; 7 bases line up with TRBD1. This CDR3 comprises 15 residues. Unmatched junction bases numbered 5, after V lost 3 bases and J lost 0 bases. The germline V gene has CDR1 SGHNT and CDR2 YYREEE (reference sequence). CDR3 DNA sequence: TGTGCCAGCAGCTCCCCCGGGACAGCTAACTATGGCTACACCTTC. This translates into CASSSPGTANYGYTF. Complete variable domain (other parts from reference TRBV5-4 and TRBJ1-2): ETGVTQSPTHLIKTRGQQVTLRCSSQSGHNTVSWYQQALGQGPQFIFQYYREEENGRGNFPPRFSGLQFPNYSSELNVNALELDDSALYLCASSSPGTANYGYTFGSGTRLTVV.

The V gene is TRBV28, the J gene TRBJ1-2, with 7 positions matching TRBD1. The CDR3 extends over 12 amino acids. V lost 8 bases and J lost 4; bases outside the gene matches: 4. The germline V gene has CDR1 MDHEN and CDR2 SYDVKM. The CDR3 region is CASDRDGYGYTF. The CDR3 DNA sequence: TGTGCCAGCGACAGGGACGGCTATGGCTACACCTTC.

The genes are TRBV28 and TRBJ2-2; D gene ambiguous. Between the trimmed V and J ends, which lost 7 bases and 5 bases, there was a span of 11 bases. Germline CDR1 MDHEN, CDR2 SYDVKM. The CDR3 has 13 residues. The CDR3 coding sequence is TGTGCCAGCACCCCAAAGAGAACCGGGGAGCTGTTTTTT. Its translation: CASTPKRTGELFF.

This chain uses TRBV29-1 with TRBJ1-1, with D possibly matching TRBD1 (5 bases). V lost 7 bases and J 7 bases, leaving 13 bases between the germline ends. This CDR3 region has 11 residues. Per the germline V gene, CDR1 is SQVTM and CDR2 is ANQGSEA. Here the CDR3 DNA reads TGCAGCGGCGGGGGGGGAAATGAAGCTTTCTTT. It encodes CSGGGGNEAFF.

V and J are TRBV19 and TRBJ2-2; 7 bases map to TRBD1. The CDR3 sequence is 16 residues long. Germline trimming cut 3 bases from V and 4 bases from J; bases unmatched to any gene: 8. Germline-derived CDR1 and CDR2 are LNHDA and SQIVND (reference sequence). The chain's CDR3 is CASSISQGLLTGELFF. In nucleotides, the CDR3 is TGTGCCAGTAGTATCTCACAGGGGCTACTCACCGGGGAGCTGTTTTTT.

CDR3 sequence reads: CASSSPGLDTDTQYF. The DNA for the CDR3 is TGTGCCAGCAGCTCACCGGGACTAGACACAGATACGCAGTATTTT. The chain has TRBV7-2 and TRBJ2-3, with TRBD2 matching 8 bases. Losses at the gene ends were 4 bases for V and 2 bases for J; bases not matched to a gene: 5. There are 15 residues in the CDR3. CDR1 SGHTA and CDR2 FQGNSA come from the germline V gene.

The chain carries TRBV5-1 and TRBJ1-3; 9 bases map to TRBD1. The germline V gene has CDR1 SGHRS and CDR2 YFSETQ. The CDR3 is 15 residues long. The V and J ends lost 4 bases and 2 bases, in that order; junction bases with no gene match: 4. CDR3 protein: CASSAGQGAGNTIYF. The DNA of the CDR3 is TGCGCCAGCAGCGCGGGACAGGGAGCTGGAAACACCATATATTTT. The full variable domain, completed using reference TRBV5-1 and TRBJ1-3, is KAGVTQTPRYLIKTRGQQVTLSCSPISGHRSVSWYQQTPGQGLQFLFEYFSETQRNKGNFPGRFSGRQFSNSRSEMNVSTLELGDSALYLCASSAGQGAGNTIYFGEGSWLTVV.

This clone was recorded once. V gene TRBV4-1 combines with J gene TRBJ1-2; D is unresolved. The CDR3 contains 15 residues. CDR1 is MGHRA and CDR2 is YSYEKL in the germline V gene. V lost 2 bases and J 8 bases, leaving 18 bases between the germline ends. The CDR3 spells CASSQLPEPFGGYTF. The CDR3 DNA is TGCGCCAGCAGCCAACTCCCAGAGCCCTTCGGGGGCTACACCTTC.

The V gene is TRBV5-5, the J gene TRBJ1-1, with D hard to call. CDR1 is SGHKS, CDR2 YYEKEE, per germline (reference sequence). V gave up 1 base and J gave up 6 bases, with 7 bases separating them. The CDR3 has 12 amino acids. The CDR3: CASSLSPAEAFF. Here the CDR3 DNA reads TGTGCCAGCAGCTTGAGCCCCGCTGAAGCTTTCTTT.

The rearrangement links TRBV9 to TRBJ1-3; 8 positions match TRBD1. Germline V gene data show CDR1 as SGDLS and CDR2 as YYNGEE. J was trimmed by 4 bases and V by 0 bases; bases with no gene match: 12. This CDR3 has 18 amino acids. The CDR3, as DNA: TGTGCCAGCAGCGTAGGCCGTACCCTTAGACAGGGGGGAAACACCATATATTTT. It codes for CASSVGRTLRQGGNTIYF.

The chain carries TRBV27 and TRBJ2-5, with 8 bases aligning to TRBD2. J lost 5 bases, V lost 3 bases, and 5 bases had no gene match. This CDR3 spans 14 amino acids. Per the germline V gene, CDR1 is MNHEY and CDR2 is SMNVEV (reference sequence). The CDR3 bases are TGTGCCAGCAGTTTCCGACGGGGGGGTGAGACCCAGTACTTC. The encoded protein is CASSFRRGGETQYF.

The CDR3 region is CASSLTSGGLQETQYF. CDR3 sequence (DNA): TGTGCCAGCAGTCTGACTAGCGGGGGATTACAAGAGACCCAGTACTTC. The rearrangement uses TRBV11-2 and TRBJ2-5, with 12 bases matching TRBD2. The CDR3 extends over 16 amino acids. CDR1 is SGHAT, CDR2 FQNNGV, per germline. Trimming at V came to 6 bases and at J to 2 bases, leaving 7 bases not matched to a gene.

V is TRBV24-1 and J is TRBJ1-5; TRBD1 aligns across 8 bases. The CDR3 sequence is 18 residues long. The V and J ends lost 1 base and 0 bases, in that order; junction bases with no gene match: 7. Germline lookup yields CDR1 KGHDR and CDR2 SFDVKD. This CDR3 reads CATSDFRDRLYSNQPQHF. In DNA form, the CDR3 reads TGTGCCACCAGTGATTTCCGGGACAGGCTTTATAGCAATCAGCCCCAGCATTTT.